Below, 16 T cell receptor beta chains from the same sample are listed, as sequenced in a study of blood T cell repertoires in COVID-19. The assay was immunoSEQ multiplex PCR, and TCRdb's table has in-frame clones only and misses some. Among nearly 200,000 clones listed, 85% to 90% were seen once. The sequencing input was peripheral blood. These TCRs come from a woman in her sixties or seventies with acute or convalescent COVID-19.

The CDR3 bases are TGTGCCACCAGCGAGCACGGGAACACCATATATTTT. This encodes CATSEHGNTIYF. The chain uses TRBV24-1 and TRBJ1-3; no reliable D call. Germline-derived CDR1 and CDR2 are KGHDR and SFDVKD. Trimming took 7 bases from V and 7 from J, leaving 10 bases between them. The CDR3 spans 12 residues.

This rearrangement joins TRBV19 to TRBJ2-1; D may be TRBD1 (6 bases). The CDR3 runs to 17 residues. The ends were cut back, 5 bases at V and 4 bases at J, with 21 bases in the middle. CDR1 and CDR2 (germline): LNHDA, SQIVND (reference sequence). The CDR3 loop is CASSSPPGKGVYNEQFF. As DNA, the CDR3 is TGTGCCAGTAGTTCCCCCCCAGGGAAGGGGGTGTACAATGAGCAGTTCTTC.

The gene calls are TRBV6-5 and TRBJ2-1; D is uncertain. The ends were cut back, 5 bases at V and 2 bases at J, with 10 bases in the middle. Germline values: CDR1 MNHEY, CDR2 SVGAGI. The CDR3 runs 14 residues. For the CDR3, the DNA is TGTGCCAGCAGTCCAGACACAGCCTACAATGAGCAGTTCTTC. This codes for CASSPDTAYNEQFF.

The rearrangement links TRBV2 to TRBJ1-1; 7 bases are shared with TRBD1. CDR1 and CDR2 (germline): SNHLY, FYNNEI. V shed 5 bases and J 9 bases; nucleotides not matched to a gene: 6. This CDR3 is built from 12 residues. The CDR3 region is CASSYGQVKAFF. The CDR3 DNA follows: TGTGCCAGCAGTTATGGACAGGTGAAAGCTTTCTTT.

The J gene is TRBJ1-6, the V gene TRBV27; 10 nucleotides agree with TRBD1. The CDR3 covers 16 residues. J gave up 10 bases and V 5 bases, and 11 bases lay outside the gene matches. CDR1 and CDR2 (germline): MNHEY, SMNVEV (reference sequence). The CDR3 loop is CASSASQGQGWSPLHF. The CDR3 region has the DNA TGTGCCAGCAGTGCTAGCCAGGGACAGGGGTGGTCACCCCTCCACTTT.

This chain links TRBV5-8 with TRBJ2-1, with TRBD2 matching over 9 bases. Unmatched junction bases numbered 11, after V lost 2 bases and J lost 8 bases. Germline V gives CDR1 SGHTS, CDR2 YDEGEE. The length of the CDR3 is 16 residues. The CDR3: CASSFELAGSGDEQFF. DNA of the CDR3: TGTGCCAGCAGCTTTGAACTAGCGGGTTCGGGCGATGAGCAGTTCTTC.

The chain is built from TRBV6-5 and TRBJ1-2, with 7 bases fitting TRBD1. The germline V gene has CDR1 MNHEY and CDR2 SVGAGI. V gave up 2 bases and J gave up 7 bases; unmatched junction bases: 10. This CDR3 is built from 15 residues. CDR3 DNA sequence: TGTGCCAGCAGTTACCTGACAGGGTCGGCTACTGGCTACACCTTC. The encoded protein is CASSYLTGSATGYTF.

The genes are TRBV5-1 and TRBJ1-2; 9 nucleotides agree with TRBD1. V lost 0 bases, J lost 5 bases, and 2 bases stayed unmatched. CDR3 size: 14 residues. Germline loops: CDR1 SGHRS, CDR2 YFSETQ. CDR3 DNA: TGCGCCAGCAGCTTGGGGACAGGGGTGTATGGCTACACCTTC. It yields the protein CASSLGTGVYGYTF.

The chain combines TRBV24-1 with TRBJ2-1, with TRBD1 matching over 10 bases. The CDR3 consists of 18 residues. The germline V gene encodes CDR1 KGHDR and CDR2 SFDVKD. The V gene end was trimmed by 1 base and the J gene end by 1 base; junction bases not matched to a gene: 6. The CDR3 protein is CATSDFQGQGFSYNEQFF. The CDR3 nucleotides are TGTGCCACCAGTGATTTTCAGGGACAGGGGTTTTCCTACAATGAGCAGTTCTTC.

The chain carries TRBV4-1 and TRBJ1-3; TRBD1 might be the D (6 bases). Trimming removed 8 bases at V and 0 bases at J, with 17 bases between. The CDR3 sequence is 16 residues long. From germline, CDR1 is MGHRA and CDR2 YSYEKL. The CDR3 is CASGASGTNSGNTIYF. CDR3 DNA: TGCGCCAGCGGGGCCTCTGGGACAAACTCTGGAAACACCATATATTTT.

Only one count was recorded for this clone. This sequence joins TRBV4-2 and TRBJ1-5; no definite D call. V was trimmed by 0 bases and J by 6 bases, leaving 3 bases between them. Per the germline V gene, CDR1 is LGHNA and CDR2 is YNFKEQ. The CDR3 loop spans 12 amino acids. The CDR3 loop is CASSQDSQPQHF. The CDR3 bases are TGTGCCAGCAGCCAAGATAGTCAGCCCCAGCATTTT.

V gene TRBV28 combines with J gene TRBJ1-2, with D possibly TRBD1 on 5 matching bases. Germline values: CDR1 MDHEN, CDR2 SYDVKM. CDR3 length: 12 amino acids. V was shortened by 5 bases and J by 5 bases, with 9 bases between the two germline ends. CDR3 residues: CASSHQGYGYTF. CDR3 DNA sequence: TGTGCCAGCAGTCACCAGGGATATGGCTACACCTTC.

The chain recombines TRBV5-3 with TRBJ1-2; 7 bases match TRBD1. TRBV5-3 is given ORF status, its function remaining uncertain. The length of the CDR3 is 17 residues. V gave up 3 bases and J gave up 8 bases; unmatched junction bases: 19. The CDR3 bases are TGTGCCAGAAGCTCACCCCGGTGGGGACAGAGATCGAGAGGCTACACCTTC. Translation: CARSSPRWGQRSRGYTF.

This chain links TRBV6-5 with TRBJ2-1; 11 bases fit TRBD2. Germline CDR1 and CDR2: MNHEY and SVGAGI. V lost 6 bases, J lost 8 bases, and 6 bases stayed unmatched. The CDR3 is 14 amino acids. This CDR3 is CASRTSGIRDEQFF. CDR3 sequence (DNA): TGTGCCAGCAGGACTAGCGGGATCAGGGATGAGCAGTTCTTC.

The rearrangement uses TRBV27 and TRBJ2-1; tentative D call: TRBD2 (5 bases). Germline V gene sequence: CDR1 MNHEY, CDR2 SMNVEV (reference sequence). CDR3 size: 17 residues. Trimming stripped 1 base from V and 0 bases from J, with 13 bases between. The CDR3 sequence is CASSLFPGSDSYNEQFF. As DNA, the CDR3 is TGTGCCAGCAGTTTATTTCCGGGGTCGGACTCCTACAATGAGCAGTTCTTC.

V and J are TRBV18 and TRBJ2-7, with 7 bases that match TRBD2. Germline V gene data show CDR1 as KGHSH and CDR2 as LQKENI. The CDR3 spans 14 residues. The V and J ends lost 10 bases and 2 bases, in that order; junction bases with no gene match: 11. The CDR3 sequence: CATSITSGTYEQYF. The CDR3 DNA sequence: TGTGCCACCTCTATTACCAGCGGGACCTACGAGCAGTACTTC.